These 7 T cell receptor beta chains originate from one sample sequenced in a study of cytomegalovirus exposure and HLA in healthy donors. The PCR employed 60 Vbeta primers together with 13 Jbeta primers. Method: immunoSEQ multiplex PCR; TCRdb's copy keeps in-frame clones and lacks some. This sample yields approximately 93,000 clones, of which over 75% are seen a single time; over 3% belongs to the top ten. Sequencing input: PBMCs. Receptors originate from a man aged 50-59 years in good health and CMV-seronegative.

V usage is TRBV18 and J usage is TRBJ2-3, with TRBD1 as a possible D gene (5 bases). Between the trimmed V and J ends, which lost 0 bases and 2 bases, there was a span of 15 bases. From germline, CDR1 is KGHSH and CDR2 LQKENI. CDR3 length equals 17 residues. The CDR3 protein is CASSPPTGQLNTDTQYF. Written as DNA, the CDR3 is TGTGCCAGCTCACCACCAACCGGACAACTCAACACAGATACGCAGTATTTT.

This chain uses TRBV29-1 with TRBJ2-7, with a possible D match to TRBD1 (5 bases). The CDR3 is 13 residues long. Germline V gene data show CDR1 as SQVTM and CDR2 as ANQGSEA. V lost 6 bases and J lost 1, with 13 bases in between. In DNA form, the CDR3 reads TGCAGCGTCCGAACGCCAGGGTCCTACGAGCAGTACTTC. It is translated as CSVRTPGSYEQYF.

The chain carries TRBV2 and TRBJ2-1; TRBD2 agrees at 11 bases. Germline CDR1 SNHLY, CDR2 FYNNEI. With 7 bases clipped from V and 6 bases from J, the junction kept 5 bases outside the gene matches. The CDR3 sequence is 14 residues long. CDR3 in DNA: TGTGCCAGCACTTGGCTAGCGGGAGGCAATGAGCAGTTCTTC. Its translation is CASTWLAGGNEQFF.

J is TRBJ2-5 and V is TRBV6-1, with TRBD2 matching 9 bases. TRBJ2-7 matches the DNA end more closely, so the J call is doubtful. This CDR3 is built from 13 residues. Germline CDR1 reads MNHNS; CDR2 reads SASEGT. This CDR3 reads CASRSGRLYEQYF. The DNA for the CDR3 is TGTGCCAGCAGGAGCGGGAGGCTCTACGAGCAGTACTTC.

V usage is TRBV6-5 and J usage is TRBJ2-2, with D hard to call. From germline, CDR1 is MNHEY and CDR2 SVGAGI. This CDR3 comprises 13 residues. The V and J ends lost 8 bases and 0 bases respectively, with 7 bases between them. The CDR3 region has the DNA TGTGCCAGCCGAACACCGAACACCGGGGAGCTGTTTTTT. It specifies CASRTPNTGELFF.

V usage is TRBV5-1 and J usage is TRBJ2-2, with 10 bases identical to TRBD1. The V gene's germline CDR1 is SGHRS and CDR2 YFSETQ. Unmatched junction bases numbered 9, after V lost 4 bases and J lost 6 bases. The CDR3 has 16 residues. CDR3 sequence reads: CASSLKSGTGAGELFF. CDR3 nucleotide sequence: TGCGCCAGCAGCCTGAAATCCGGGACAGGGGCCGGGGAGCTGTTTTTT. The whole variable domain, remainder taken from reference TRBV5-1 and TRBJ2-2, is KAGVTQTPRYLIKTRGQQVTLSCSPISGHRSVSWYQQTPGQGLQFLFEYFSETQRNKGNFPGRFSGRQFSNSRSEMNVSTLELGDSALYLCASSLKSGTGAGELFFGEGSRLTVL.

The chain couples TRBV7-3 to TRBJ2-5, with TRBD1 as a possible D gene (5 bases). Germline-derived CDR1 and CDR2 are SGHTA and FQGTGA. Trimming took 2 bases from V and 5 from J, leaving 15 bases between them. The CDR3 covers 15 residues. This chain's CDR3 is CASSLAPGLGETQYF. DNA for the CDR3: TGTGCCAGCAGCTTAGCTCCAGGGCTCGGGGAGACCCAGTACTTC.